Sequencing of this TCR beta chain was carried out in a study of somatic mutations in cytotoxic T cells in rheumatoid arthritis. The germline V gene encodes CDR1 MNHEY and CDR2 SMNVEV (reference sequence). The CDR3 consists of 15 residues. J gave up 5 bases and V 6 bases, and 11 bases lay outside the gene matches. The method was immunoSEQ multiplex PCR; TCRdb's version includes in-frame clones alone and lacks a portion of them. The data hold 15,000 to 20,000 clones, with over 70% observed a single time. Sequenced sample: CD8+ T cells sorted from blood. The receptor's source is an adult with rheumatoid arthritis. The chain joins TRBV27 to TRBJ1-2; 8 positions match TRBD1. The CDR3 is CASSEIPGGGYGYTF. In nucleotides, the CDR3 is TGTGCCAGCAGCGAAATCCCAGGGGGCGGTTATGGCTACACCTTC.